The next 15 T cell receptor beta chains were all read from a single sample in a study of T cell responses to AZD1222 COVID-19 vaccine. Only in-frame clones appear in the TCRdb table, and some are missing; sequencing was by immunoSEQ multiplex PCR. Of tens of thousands of clones in the sample, roughly nine tenths were seen once. The source material was peripheral blood, sampled on day 0 of AZD1222 vaccination. The receptors here all came from an adult in good health.

The chain couples TRBV4-1 to TRBJ1-6, with no clear D. The germline V gene has CDR1 MGHRA and CDR2 YSYEKL. This CDR3 contains 17 residues. V dropped 0 bases and J dropped 0 bases, with 9 bases sitting between them. CDR3 nucleotides: TGCGCCAGCAGCCAAGATACGGATCTCTCCTATAATTCACCCCTCCACTTT. Its translation: CASSQDTDLSYNSPLHF.

This chain uses TRBV14 with TRBJ2-1; TRBD2 is a possible D gene (5 bases). CDR1 SGHDN and CDR2 FVKESK come from the germline V gene. Trimming removed 3 bases at V and 2 bases at J, with 17 bases between. The length of the CDR3 is 17 residues. The CDR3 here is CASSHTLGLAAYNEQFF. CDR3 coding DNA: TGTGCCAGCAGCCACACTCTCGGGCTAGCAGCCTACAATGAGCAGTTCTTC.

The chain is built from TRBV19 and TRBJ2-3; the D gene is possibly TRBD2 (6 bases). CDR1 and CDR2 (germline): LNHDA, SQIVND (reference sequence). The V and J ends lost 1 base and 0 bases respectively, with 8 bases between them. This CDR3 has 15 residues. The CDR3 DNA reads as TGTGCCAGTAGTATAGGGAGCGGGAGCACAGATACGCAGTATTTT. Its protein product is CASSIGSGSTDTQYF.

This chain connects TRBV5-1 to TRBJ1-2, with D maybe TRBD1 (6 bases). Per the germline V gene, CDR1 is SGHRS and CDR2 is YFSETQ. The CDR3 is 15 amino acids. V was shortened by 4 bases and J by 2 bases, with 15 bases between the two germline ends. The CDR3 spells CASSPIWGLNYGYTF. In DNA, the CDR3 is TGCGCCAGCAGCCCGATTTGGGGGCTGAACTATGGCTACACCTTC.

The chain has TRBV15 and TRBJ2-7; D could derive from TRBD1 or TRBD2 (5 bases each). CDR3 length: 13 amino acids. The ends were cut back, 1 base at V and 1 base at J, with 5 bases in the middle. Germline V gives CDR1 LNHNV, CDR2 YYDKDF (reference sequence). The CDR3 sequence is CATSRGGSYEQYF. The CDR3 DNA reads TGTGCCACCAGCAGAGGGGGGTCCTACGAGCAGTACTTC.

The chain has TRBV28 and TRBJ1-6, with D unresolved. Germline lookup yields CDR1 MDHEN and CDR2 SYDVKM. V lost 6 bases and J 5 bases, leaving 14 bases between the germline ends. This CDR3 contains 15 residues. In DNA form, the CDR3 reads TGTGCCAGCAGAAAGACCAGGCTTGATAATTCACCCCTCCACTTT. Amino acids: CASRKTRLDNSPLHF.

The CDR3 protein is CASSYSQQTPFQYF. The CDR3 DNA sequence: TGTGCCAGCAGTTACTCACAGCAGACACCCTTTCAGTACTTC. This chain connects TRBV6-5 to TRBJ2-7, with no clear D. This CDR3 region has 14 residues. The V and J ends lost 0 bases and 10 bases respectively, with 16 bases between them. Germline V gene lookup returns CDR1 MNHEY and CDR2 SVGAGI.

V usage is TRBV5-1 and J usage is TRBJ2-4, with 9 bases that match TRBD1. Germline CDR1 reads SGHRS; CDR2 reads YFSETQ. The CDR3 length is 17 residues. V shed 2 bases, J shed 0 bases, and the junction held 6 bases outside the gene matches. The CDR3 DNA reads as TGCGCCAGCAGCTTCCGGACAGGGGAGCTAGCCAAAAACATTCAGTACTTC. Amino acids: CASSFRTGELAKNIQYF.

The chain has TRBV7-2 and TRBJ1-1; D call uncertain. The CDR3 runs to 13 residues. Germline V CDR1 and CDR2: SGHTA, FQGNSA. The V gene lost 2 bases and the J gene lost 11 bases, with 15 bases spanning the gap. The CDR3 region is CASSLNLAAQAFF. CDR3 DNA sequence: TGTGCCAGCAGCTTAAACCTGGCGGCTCAGGCTTTCTTT.

The chain uses TRBV5-1 and TRBJ1-1; no reliable D call. The CDR3 is 14 residues long. Germline V gene lookup returns CDR1 SGHRS and CDR2 YFSETQ. V shed 0 bases and J shed 5 bases, with 11 bases lying between them. For the CDR3, the DNA is TGCGCCAGCAGCTTGGGTTCAGGTGGGACTGAAGCTTTCTTT. Protein: CASSLGSGGTEAFF.

This chain joins TRBV2 and TRBJ2-2; TRBD1 agrees at 8 bases. V dropped 3 bases and J dropped 4; count of bases not matched to a gene: 4. This CDR3 region has 15 residues. The germline V gene has CDR1 SNHLY and CDR2 FYNNEI. Here the CDR3 reads CASSEGTGFTGELFF. CDR3 bases: TGTGCCAGCAGTGAGGGGACAGGTTTCACCGGGGAGCTGTTTTTT.

This chain connects TRBV6-5 to TRBJ1-5; 9 nucleotides line up with TRBD1. This CDR3 contains 12 residues. V gave up 10 bases and J gave up 4 bases; unmatched junction bases: 2. CDR1 is MNHEY, CDR2 SVGAGI, per germline. CDR3 protein: CANGQGNQPQHF. In DNA form, the CDR3 reads TGTGCCAACGGACAGGGGAATCAGCCCCAGCATTTT.

This clone appeared once. The V gene is TRBV19, the J gene TRBJ1-1; D is perhaps TRBD1 (6 bases). CDR1 and CDR2 from the germline V gene are LNHDA and SQIVND (reference sequence). The CDR3 has 13 amino acids. Trimming removed 6 bases at V and 3 bases at J, with 11 bases between. CDR3 protein: CASRTQGYTEAFF. CDR3 DNA sequence: TGTGCCAGTAGGACCCAGGGGTACACTGAAGCTTTCTTT.

V usage is TRBV3-1 (or the pseudogene TRBV3-2) and J usage is TRBJ1-6; no firm D call. From germline, CDR1 is LGHDT and CDR2 YNNKEL (reference sequence). The CDR3 has 14 amino acids. The germline V and J ends were trimmed by 4 bases and 14 bases, with 18 bases remaining between them. The CDR3 DNA follows: TGTGCCAGCAGCCCACCGTATTCCCTGGGGTCCCTCCACTTT. It encodes CASSPPYSLGSLHF.

J is TRBJ1-1 and V is TRBV7-3; D is undetermined. V was clipped by 4 bases and J by 1 base, with 10 bases between them. This CDR3 spans 14 amino acids. CDR1 and CDR2 from the germline V gene are SGHTA and FQGTGA. In DNA form, the CDR3 reads TGTGCCAGCAGCTCCCTGGGAGGGAACACTGAAGCTTTCTTT. Translating it yields CASSSLGGNTEAFF.